This T cell receptor (beta chain) was profiled in a study of shared clonotypes between healthy human individuals. Study information: There were three CD4 naive, three CD4 memory, two CD8 naive and one CD8 memory plates per donor. Findings and caveats of the study: The study sampled only blood, and tissue repertoires likely differ. A reduction in generation probabilities was seen for non-shared clonotypes relative to those shared by all four donors.

Notes on this clone: What it binds is unknown.

Germline-derived CDR1 and CDR2 are SEHNR and FQNEAQ (reference sequence). The V end lost 11 bases, the J end lost 2 bases, and 12 bases lay between the germline ends. This CDR3 has 12 residues. In the study's own analysis: ImmunoSEQ gave junction-only sequences without quality scores, so filtering differed. Libraries were prepared by immunoSEQ multiplex PCR; TCRdb keeps only in-frame clonotypes and omits some of them. The DNA was the basis for D and trimming; V, J and clone size are from that table. The sample carries 2 million to 3 million clones, under 95% recorded once. The sequencing sample was made of naive CD4+ T cells from PBMCs. Sample subset: CD45RA+ positively selected. The sequence was collected from a man younger than 30 in good health. Some clones in this sample may be carry-over from other donors' samples. The rearrangement uses TRBV7-9 and TRBJ1-2; TRBD1 is a possible D gene (5 bases). The CDR3, as DNA: TGTGCCTCCAGCAGGGTAAACTATGGCTACACCTTC. This sequence encodes CASSRVNYGYTF.